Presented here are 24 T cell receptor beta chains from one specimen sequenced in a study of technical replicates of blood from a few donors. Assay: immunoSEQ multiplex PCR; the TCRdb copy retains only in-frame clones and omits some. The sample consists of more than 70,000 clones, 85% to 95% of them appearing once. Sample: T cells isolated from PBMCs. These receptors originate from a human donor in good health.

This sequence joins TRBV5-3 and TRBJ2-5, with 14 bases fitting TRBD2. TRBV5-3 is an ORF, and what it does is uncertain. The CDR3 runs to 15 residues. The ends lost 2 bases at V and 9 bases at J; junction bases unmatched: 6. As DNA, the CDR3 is TGTGCCAGAAGCTTCGGGACTAGCGGGAGAGGGGCCCAGTACTTC. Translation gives CARSFGTSGRGAQYF.

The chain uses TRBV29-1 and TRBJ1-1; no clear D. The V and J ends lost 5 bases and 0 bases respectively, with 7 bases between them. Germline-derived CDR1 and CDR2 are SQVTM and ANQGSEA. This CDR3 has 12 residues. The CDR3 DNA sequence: TGCAGCGTTCTAATGGTGAACACTGAAGCTTTCTTT. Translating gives CSVLMVNTEAFF.

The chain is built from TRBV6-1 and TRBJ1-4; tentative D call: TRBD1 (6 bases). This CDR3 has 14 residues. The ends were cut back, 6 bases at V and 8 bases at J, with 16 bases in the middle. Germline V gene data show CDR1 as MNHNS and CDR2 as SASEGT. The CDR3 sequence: CASSHRDVREKLFF. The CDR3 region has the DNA TGTGCCAGCAGCCACAGGGATGTAAGGGAAAAACTGTTTTTT.

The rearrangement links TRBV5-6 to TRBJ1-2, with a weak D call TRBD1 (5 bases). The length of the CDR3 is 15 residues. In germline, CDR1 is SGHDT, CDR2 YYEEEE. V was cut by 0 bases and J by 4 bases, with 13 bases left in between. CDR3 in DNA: TGTGCCAGCAGCTTGGGAGGGACTGTTGCCTATGGCTACACCTTC. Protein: CASSLGGTVAYGYTF.

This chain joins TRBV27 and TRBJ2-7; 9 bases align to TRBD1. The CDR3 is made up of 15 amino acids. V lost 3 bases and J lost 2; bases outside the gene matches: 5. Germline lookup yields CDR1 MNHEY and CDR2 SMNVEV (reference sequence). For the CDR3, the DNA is TGTGCCAGCAGTTTGGGAGACAGGGGGGCCTACGAGCAGTACTTC. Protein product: CASSLGDRGAYEQYF.

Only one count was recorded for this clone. This CDR3 reads CASSEGTGKQPQHF. DNA for the CDR3: TGTGCCAGCAGTGAGGGGACAGGGAAACAGCCCCAGCATTTT. The chain links TRBV6-1 to TRBJ1-5; 9 bases line up with TRBD1. The germline V gene has CDR1 MNHNS and CDR2 SASEGT. V gave up 3 bases and J gave up 7 bases; unmatched junction bases: 4. The CDR3 length is 14 residues.

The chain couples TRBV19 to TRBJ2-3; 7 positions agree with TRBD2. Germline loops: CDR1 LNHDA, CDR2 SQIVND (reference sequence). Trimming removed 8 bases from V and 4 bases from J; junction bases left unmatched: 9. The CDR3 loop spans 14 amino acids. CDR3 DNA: TGTGCCAGTTCTTGGGGGAGGGTCGCAGATACGCAGTATTTT. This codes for CASSWGRVADTQYF. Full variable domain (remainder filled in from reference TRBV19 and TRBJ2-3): DGGITQSPKYLFRKEGQNVTLSCEQNLNHDAMYWYRQDPGQGLRLIYYSQIVNDFQKGDIAEGYSVSREKKESFPLTVTSAQKNPTAFYLCASSWGRVADTQYFGPGTRLTVL.

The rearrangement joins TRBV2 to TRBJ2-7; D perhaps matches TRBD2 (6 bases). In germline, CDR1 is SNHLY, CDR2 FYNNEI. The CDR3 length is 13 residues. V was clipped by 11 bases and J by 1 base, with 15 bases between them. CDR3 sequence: CAGGTRVSYEQYF. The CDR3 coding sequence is TGTGCCGGGGGGACGAGAGTTTCCTACGAGCAGTACTTC.

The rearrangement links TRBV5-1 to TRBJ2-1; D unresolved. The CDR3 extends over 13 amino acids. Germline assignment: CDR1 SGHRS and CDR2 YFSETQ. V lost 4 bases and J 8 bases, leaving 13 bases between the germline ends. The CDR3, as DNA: TGCGCCAGCAGCCCGACTGGGTTGTATGAGCAGTTCTTC. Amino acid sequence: CASSPTGLYEQFF.

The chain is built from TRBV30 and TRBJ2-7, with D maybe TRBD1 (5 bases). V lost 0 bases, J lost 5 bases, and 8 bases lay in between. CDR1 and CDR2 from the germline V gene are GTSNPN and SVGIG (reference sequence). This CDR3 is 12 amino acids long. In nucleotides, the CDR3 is TGTGCCTGGAGTGTAGGGGCAGACGAGCAGTACTTC. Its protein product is CAWSVGADEQYF.

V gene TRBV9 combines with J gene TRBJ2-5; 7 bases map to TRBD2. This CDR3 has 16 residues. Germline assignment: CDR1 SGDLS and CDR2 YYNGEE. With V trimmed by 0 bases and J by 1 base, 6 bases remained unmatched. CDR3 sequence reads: CASSVGASGAQETQYF. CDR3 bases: TGTGCCAGCAGCGTAGGAGCTAGCGGAGCCCAAGAGACCCAGTACTTC.

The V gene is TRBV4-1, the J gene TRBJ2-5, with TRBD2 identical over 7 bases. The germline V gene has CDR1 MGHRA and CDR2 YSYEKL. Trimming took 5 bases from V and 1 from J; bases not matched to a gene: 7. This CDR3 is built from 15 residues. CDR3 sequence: CASSDLRGVQETQYF. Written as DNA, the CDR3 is TGCGCCAGCAGCGATCTACGGGGGGTCCAAGAGACCCAGTACTTC.

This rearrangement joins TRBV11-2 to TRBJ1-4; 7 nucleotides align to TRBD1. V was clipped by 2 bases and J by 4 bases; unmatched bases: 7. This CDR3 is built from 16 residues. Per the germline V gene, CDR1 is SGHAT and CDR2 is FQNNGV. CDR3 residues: CASSLSWTGVNEKLFF. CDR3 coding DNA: TGTGCCAGCAGCTTAAGCTGGACAGGCGTTAATGAAAAACTGTTTTTT.

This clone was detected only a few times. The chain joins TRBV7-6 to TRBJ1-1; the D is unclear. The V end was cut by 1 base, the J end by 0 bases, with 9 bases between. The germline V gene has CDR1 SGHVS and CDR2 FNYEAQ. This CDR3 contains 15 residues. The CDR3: CASSLGTVMNTEAFF. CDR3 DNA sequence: TGTGCCAGCAGCTTAGGGACTGTTATGAACACTGAAGCTTTCTTT.

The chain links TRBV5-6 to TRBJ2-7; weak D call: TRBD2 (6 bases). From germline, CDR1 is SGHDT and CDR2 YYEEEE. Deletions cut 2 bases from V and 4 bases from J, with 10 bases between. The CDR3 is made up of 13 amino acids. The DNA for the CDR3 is TGTGCCAGCAGCTTTGGGGGGTTGTACGAGCAGTACTTC. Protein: CASSFGGLYEQYF. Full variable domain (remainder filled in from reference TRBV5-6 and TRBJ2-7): DAGVTQSPTHLIKTRGQQVTLRCSPKSGHDTVSWYQQALGQGPQFIFQYYEEEERQRGNFPDRFSGHQFPNYSSELNVNALLLGDSALYLCASSFGGLYEQYFGPGTRLTVT.

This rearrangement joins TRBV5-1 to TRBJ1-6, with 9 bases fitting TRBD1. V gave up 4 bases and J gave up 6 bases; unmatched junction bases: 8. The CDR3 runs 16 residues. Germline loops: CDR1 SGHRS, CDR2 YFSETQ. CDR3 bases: TGCGCCAGCAGCGACTGGACAGGGGATAGTAATTCACCCCTCCACTTT. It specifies CASSDWTGDSNSPLHF.

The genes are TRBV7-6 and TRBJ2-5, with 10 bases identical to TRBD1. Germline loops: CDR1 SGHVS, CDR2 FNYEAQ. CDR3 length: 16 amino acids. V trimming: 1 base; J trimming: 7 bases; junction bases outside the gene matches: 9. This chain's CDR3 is CASSLGLGDRGRTQYF. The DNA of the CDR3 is TGTGCCAGCAGCTTAGGTCTCGGGGACAGGGGTAGGACCCAGTACTTC.

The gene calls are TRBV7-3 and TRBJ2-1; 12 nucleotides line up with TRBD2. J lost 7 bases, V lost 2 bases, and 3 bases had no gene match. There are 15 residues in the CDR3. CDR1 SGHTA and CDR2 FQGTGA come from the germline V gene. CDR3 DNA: TGTGCCAGCAGCTTAGCTAGCGGGGGGGCGAATGAGCAGTTCTTC. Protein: CASSLASGGANEQFF.

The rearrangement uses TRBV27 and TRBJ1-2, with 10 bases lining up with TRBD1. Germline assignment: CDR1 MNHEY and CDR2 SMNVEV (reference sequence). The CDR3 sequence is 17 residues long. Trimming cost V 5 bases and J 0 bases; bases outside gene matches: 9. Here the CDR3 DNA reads TGTGCCAGCAGTAGTATCTGGGGACAGGGGACTAACTATGGCTACACCTTC. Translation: CASSSIWGQGTNYGYTF.

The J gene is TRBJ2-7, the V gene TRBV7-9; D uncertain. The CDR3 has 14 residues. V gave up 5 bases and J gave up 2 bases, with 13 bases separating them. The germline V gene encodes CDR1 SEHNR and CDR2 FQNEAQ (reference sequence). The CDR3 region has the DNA TGTGCCAGCAGCCCGCGACATCCGGCCTACGAGCAGTACTTC. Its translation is CASSPRHPAYEQYF.

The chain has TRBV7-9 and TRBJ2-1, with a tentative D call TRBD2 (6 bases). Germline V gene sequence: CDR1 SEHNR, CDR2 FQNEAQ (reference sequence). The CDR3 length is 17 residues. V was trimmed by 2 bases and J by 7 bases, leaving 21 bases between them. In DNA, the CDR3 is TGTGCCAGCAGCTTAAAAATTCGGGGGACTGGGGAGAATGAGCAGTTCTTC. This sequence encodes CASSLKIRGTGENEQFF.

In nucleotides, the CDR3 is TGTGCCAGCAGCTCACGGAGTCCTAACACCGGGGAGCTGTTTTTT. It codes for CASSSRSPNTGELFF. V gene TRBV7-9 combines with J gene TRBJ2-2, with D unclear. The CDR3 has 15 residues. The V end was cut by 4 bases, the J end by 2 bases, with 11 bases between. Per germline, CDR1 SEHNR and CDR2 FQNEAQ (reference sequence).

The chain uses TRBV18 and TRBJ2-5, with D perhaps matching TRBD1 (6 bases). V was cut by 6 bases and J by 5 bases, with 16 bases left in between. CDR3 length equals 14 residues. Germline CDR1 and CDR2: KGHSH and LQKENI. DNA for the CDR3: TGTGCCAGCTCCCCGGGATCAGGGGACGAGACCCAGTACTTC. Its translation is CASSPGSGDETQYF.

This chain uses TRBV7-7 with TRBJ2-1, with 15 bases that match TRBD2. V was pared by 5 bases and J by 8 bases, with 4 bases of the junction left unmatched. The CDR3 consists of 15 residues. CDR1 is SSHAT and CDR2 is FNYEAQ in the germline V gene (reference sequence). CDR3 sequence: CASSGLAGGPYEQFF. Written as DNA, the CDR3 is TGTGCCAGCAGCGGACTAGCGGGAGGGCCGTATGAGCAGTTCTTC.